A few counts support the clone carrying this TCR beta chain. Its antigen is currently unknown. This sample stems from a study of T-cell reconstitution after alpha-beta-depleted transplantation in children. A TCRbeta library incorporating unique molecular identifiers was prepared. In TCRdb, the PCR reads were re-called with MiXCR into one record per CDR3 protein. The table has about 980,000 distinct CDR3 sequences, roughly 29% seen once. Overall study findings and caveats: The study traced high day-60 TCRbeta diversity in some patients to surviving recipient T cells and thymic progenitors. Newly produced T cells mostly accounted for T-cell counts and diversity one year post-transplant. In patients about two months after transplant, alpha-beta T cells reportedly arose from several hundred expanded graft clones.

V lost 6 bases, J lost 5 bases, and 4 bases stayed unmatched. Germline lookup yields CDR1 KGHSH and CDR2 LQKENI. CDR3 size: 14 residues. The genes are TRBV18 and TRBJ2-3; 11 bases line up with TRBD2. This TCR was recovered from a boy less than two years old who had a stem cell transplant for SCID, so the T cells may come from the graft donor. The starting material was PBMCs, mostly from graft donor cells, obtained 360 days after TCRalphabeta/CD19-depleted stem cell transplant. The CDR3 DNA reads as TGTGCCAGCTCCCGGACTAGCGGGCTAGATACGCAGTATTTT. Translated: CASSRTSGLDTQYF.